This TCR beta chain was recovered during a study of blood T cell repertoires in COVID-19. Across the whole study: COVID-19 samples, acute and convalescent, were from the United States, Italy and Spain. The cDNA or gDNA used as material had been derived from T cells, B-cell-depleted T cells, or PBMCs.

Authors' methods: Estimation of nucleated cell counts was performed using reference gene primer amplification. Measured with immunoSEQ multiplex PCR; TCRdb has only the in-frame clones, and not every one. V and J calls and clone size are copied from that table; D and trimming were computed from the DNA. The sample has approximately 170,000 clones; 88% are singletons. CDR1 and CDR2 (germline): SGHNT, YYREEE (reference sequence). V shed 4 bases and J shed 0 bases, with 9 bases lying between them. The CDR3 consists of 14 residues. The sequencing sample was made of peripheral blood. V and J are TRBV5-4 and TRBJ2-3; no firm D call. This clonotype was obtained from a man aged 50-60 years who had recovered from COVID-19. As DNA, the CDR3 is TGTGCCAGCAGCACTGAACAGAGCACAGATACGCAGTATTTT. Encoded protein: CASSTEQSTDTQYF.